What follows are 30 T cell receptor beta chains derived from one specimen sequenced in a study of naive and memory T cell subsets. An oligonucleotide containing a UMI was ligated to the 3' end of TCR cDNA. Ligated cDNA underwent four rounds of PCR with nested alpha and beta constant region primers and SP2. TCRdb ran MiXCR on the 5' RACE reads and lists one entry per CDR3 protein. The sample contains approximately 32,000 distinct CDR3 sequences, around 17% of which appear only once. The receptor source for this set is a female donor in good health.

The rearrangement links TRBV7-8 to TRBJ2-1; D is unclear. V was trimmed by 5 bases and J by 2 bases, leaving 19 bases between them. The CDR3 runs 17 residues. From germline, CDR1 is SGHVS and CDR2 FQNEAQ. Written as DNA, the CDR3 is TGTGCCAGCAGCGGCTGGTCCCTCCACGATGCCTACAATGAGCAGTTCTTC. Residues: CASSGWSLHDAYNEQFF.

The chain recombines TRBV28 with TRBJ2-3; 9 bases align to TRBD2. Per germline, CDR1 MDHEN and CDR2 SYDVKM. V shed 2 bases and J 0 bases; nucleotides not matched to a gene: 6. This CDR3 is built from 17 residues. In nucleotides, the CDR3 is TGTGCCAGCAGTTTAATGGCTAGCGGGGTTAGCACAGATACGCAGTATTTT. Translating gives CASSLMASGVSTDTQYF.

In its sample, this clonotype was seen a few times. V gene TRBV7-3 combines with J gene TRBJ1-1; D is unclear. CDR3 size: 13 residues. Germline CDR1 is SGHTA and CDR2 is FQGTGA. Between the trimmed V and J ends, which lost 5 bases and 0 bases, there was a span of 7 bases. This CDR3 is CASSPTLNTEAFF. For the CDR3, the DNA is TGTGCCAGCAGCCCGACTTTGAACACTGAAGCTTTCTTT.

The J gene is TRBJ1-5, the V gene TRBV20-1, with TRBD1 matching 10 bases. V was pared by 4 bases and J by 7 bases, with 7 bases of the junction left unmatched. The germline gives CDR1 DFQATT, CDR2 SNEGSKA (reference sequence). The CDR3 sequence is 14 residues long. CDR3 region: CSATPGTGVQPQHF. The CDR3 coding sequence is TGCAGTGCTACCCCCGGGACAGGGGTCCAGCCCCAGCATTTT.

The rearrangement joins TRBV7-9 to TRBJ2-5; TRBD2 aligns across 10 bases. The germline gives CDR1 SEHNR, CDR2 FQNEAQ (reference sequence). CDR3 length: 17 amino acids. With V trimmed by 1 base and J by 1 base, 6 bases remained unmatched. The CDR3 DNA follows: TGTGCCAGCAGCTTAGATCGGCTAGCGGGGGCCCAAGAGACCCAGTACTTC. It specifies CASSLDRLAGAQETQYF.

By proportion, this clonotype is medium-sized. The rearrangement links TRBV6-1 to TRBJ2-7; D uncertain. V was cut by 3 bases and J by 6 bases, with 6 bases left in between. CDR3 length: 11 amino acids. Germline assignment: CDR1 MNHNS and CDR2 SASEGT. The CDR3 loop reads CASSEGGEQYF. In nucleotides, the CDR3 is TGTGCCAGCAGTGAGGGTGGCGAGCAGTACTTC.

J is TRBJ2-1 and V is TRBV12-5; 8 positions agree with TRBD1. The CDR3 is made up of 13 amino acids. Per the germline V gene, CDR1 is LGHNT and CDR2 is FRNRAP. V was pared by 7 bases and J by 5 bases, with 4 bases of the junction left unmatched. The CDR3 bases are TGTGCTAGTGCGGACAGGGATCACAATGAGCAGTTCTTC. Amino acid sequence: CASADRDHNEQFF.

This chain uses TRBV20-1 with TRBJ2-2; D gene unclear. This CDR3 contains 14 residues. The germline gives CDR1 DFQATT, CDR2 SNEGSKA (reference sequence). V was pared by 2 bases and J by 4 bases, with 11 bases between. The CDR3 nucleotides read TGCAGTGCTAGAAGAAGTATGGGCACCGGGGAGCTGTTTTTT. Encoded protein: CSARRSMGTGELFF.

This clonotype showed up just a few times. This rearrangement joins TRBV5-1 to TRBJ1-1, with a weak D call TRBD1 (5 bases). V was cut by 2 bases and J by 4 bases, with 12 bases left in between. Germline V lookup: CDR1 SGHRS, CDR2 YFSETQ. CDR3 length: 14 amino acids. The CDR3 DNA reads as TGCGCCAGCAGCTTATGGGGGGGAAGCACTGAAGCTTTCTTT. Amino acid sequence: CASSLWGGSTEAFF.

This clonotype was seen repeatedly, ten times or more. J is TRBJ1-2 and V is TRBV20-1; D gene ambiguous. This CDR3 spans 13 amino acids. The germline V gene has CDR1 DFQATT and CDR2 SNEGSKA (reference sequence). The V and J ends lost 3 bases and 1 base respectively, with 9 bases between them. This CDR3 is CSASYQYNYGYTF. Written as DNA, the CDR3 is TGCAGTGCTAGCTACCAATATAACTATGGCTACACCTTC.

Details on this clonotype: This clone may be a read error of a much larger clone one base away. The CDR3 here is CASANPDGGNTEAFF. DNA for the CDR3: TGTGCCAGCGCCAACCCTGACGGGGGGAACACTGAAGCTTTCTTT. The chain uses TRBV7-6 and TRBJ1-1; weak D call: TRBD1 (5 bases). The germline V gene encodes CDR1 SGHVS and CDR2 FNYEAQ. Trimming took 8 bases from V and 1 from J, leaving 17 bases between them. The CDR3 contains 15 residues.

This clonotype was observed a few times. This sequence joins TRBV6-1 and TRBJ2-7, with D possibly being TRBD1 (6 bases). Trimming removed 4 bases from V and 3 bases from J, with 13 bases in between. The length of the CDR3 is 14 residues. Germline V gives CDR1 MNHNS, CDR2 SASEGT. DNA of the CDR3: TGTGCCAGCAGTGTGTACCGGGACAACTACGAGCAGTACTTC. Its translation is CASSVYRDNYEQYF.

This clonotype is medium-sized within its sample. This rearrangement joins TRBV5-6 to TRBJ1-5; D ambiguous. This CDR3 has 13 amino acids. Germline assignment: CDR1 SGHDT and CDR2 YYEEEE. Trimming removed 1 base from V and 4 bases from J, with 6 bases in between. CDR3 amino acids: CASSLRPNQPQHF. DNA of the CDR3: TGTGCCAGCAGCTTGAGGCCAAATCAGCCCCAGCATTTT.

This clonotype showed up just a few times. This sequence joins TRBV12-3 or TRBV12-4 and TRBJ1-1, with D uncertain. V shed 3 bases and J shed 5 bases, with 13 bases lying between them. This CDR3 has 14 amino acids. Here the CDR3 DNA reads TGTGCCAGCAGTTTTTGGGGTCCTTCTACTGAAGCTTTCTTT. This encodes CASSFWGPSTEAFF.

The chain recombines TRBV20-1 with TRBJ1-5; D is ambiguous. The CDR3 covers 16 residues. V gave up 0 bases and J gave up 4 bases, with 16 bases separating them. Germline V gene sequence: CDR1 DFQATT, CDR2 SNEGSKA (reference sequence). For the CDR3, the DNA is TGCAGTGCTAGAGATTTACGCCGGGCTCTTAATCAGCCCCAGCATTTT. Translated: CSARDLRRALNQPQHF.

On this clonotype: The CDR3 end shows no conserved phenylalanine or tryptophan, and so a read error is likely. The genes are TRBV29-1 and TRBJ2-3; the D gene is possibly TRBD2 (6 bases). Per germline, CDR1 SQVTM and CDR2 ANQGSEA. The CDR3 has 13 residues. With 5 bases removed from V and 2 bases from J, the gap between germline ends came to 11 bases. This chain's CDR3 is CSVSAGYTDTQYL. The CDR3 DNA is TGCAGCGTTAGCGCGGGGTACACAGATACGCAGTATCTT.

In its sample, this clonotype was seen many times. This rearrangement joins TRBV11-3 to TRBJ1-1; D perhaps matches TRBD1 (5 bases). Per germline, CDR1 SGHNT and CDR2 YENEEA. The CDR3 is 16 residues long. V shed 4 bases and J shed 0 bases, with 15 bases lying between them. The CDR3 loop is CASSSGRQNMNTEAFF. The CDR3 region has the DNA TGTGCCAGCAGCTCCGGAAGACAGAACATGAACACTGAAGCTTTCTTT.

This clonotype turned up a few times. The chain carries TRBV9 and TRBJ2-3; D may correspond to TRBD1 or TRBD2 (5 bases each). The CDR3 extends over 15 amino acids. Germline V gene lookup returns CDR1 SGDLS and CDR2 YYNGEE. V was shortened by 0 bases and J by 3 bases, with 11 bases between the two germline ends. This CDR3 reads CASSVVGWGTDTQYF. The DNA for the CDR3 is TGTGCCAGCAGCGTAGTAGGCTGGGGGACAGATACGCAGTATTTT.

The sample holds many counts of this clonotype. The chain joins TRBV20-1 to TRBJ2-7; 10 positions agree with TRBD2. This CDR3 region has 15 residues. Germline V lookup: CDR1 DFQATT, CDR2 SNEGSKA (reference sequence). V lost 3 bases and J lost 5; bases outside the gene matches: 10. Here the CDR3 reads CSASPGALAGNEQYF. The CDR3 nucleotides read TGCAGTGCTAGCCCAGGGGCACTAGCGGGAAACGAGCAGTACTTC.

The genes are TRBV20-1 and TRBJ1-4; tentatively, D is TRBD1 (5 bases). The V and J ends lost 3 bases and 8 bases respectively, with 28 bases between them. CDR3 size: 18 residues. The V gene's germline CDR1 is DFQATT and CDR2 SNEGSKA (reference sequence). The CDR3 loop reads CSASVGARRALPGEKLFF. CDR3 DNA: TGCAGTGCTAGTGTGGGTGCGCGCAGGGCCCTACCGGGGGAAAAACTGTTTTTT.

This clonotype was recorded many times. The CDR3 spells CASRGGTGVNQPQHF. In DNA form, the CDR3 reads TGTGCCAGCAGGGGAGGGACAGGCGTAAATCAGCCCCAGCATTTT. The V gene is TRBV7-2, the J gene TRBJ1-5, with 8 bases identical to TRBD1. Per the germline V gene, CDR1 is SGHTA and CDR2 is FQGNSA. J was trimmed by 4 bases and V by 6 bases; bases with no gene match: 8. This CDR3 has 15 amino acids.

This clonotype was recorded many times. The V call is TRBV29-1, the J call TRBJ2-3, with a possible D match to TRBD1 (6 bases). Germline CDR1 SQVTM, CDR2 ANQGSEA. The V end lost 4 bases, the J end lost 4 bases, and 9 bases lay between the germline ends. CDR3 length: 12 amino acids. DNA for the CDR3: TGCAGCGTTGGCAGGGGTCCAGATACGCAGTATTTT. It encodes CSVGRGPDTQYF.

This clonotype showed up just a few times. The chain couples TRBV20-1 to TRBJ1-4; D is undetermined. The ends were cut back, 1 base at V and 3 bases at J, with 15 bases in the middle. CDR3 length: 16 amino acids. Germline loops: CDR1 DFQATT, CDR2 SNEGSKA (reference sequence). The CDR3 loop is CSARAANHGANEKLFF. The DNA for the CDR3 is TGCAGTGCTAGAGCCGCCAACCATGGGGCTAATGAAAAACTGTTTTTT.

V and J are TRBV12-3 or TRBV12-4 and TRBJ2-3; TRBD2 might be the D (6 bases). The CDR3 consists of 13 residues. Trimming took 6 bases from V and 3 from J, leaving 10 bases between them. DNA for the CDR3: TGTGCCAGCAGGGGAGGCATTACAGATACGCAGTATTTT. It is translated as CASRGGITDTQYF.

By sample fraction, this clonotype is medium-sized (0.01 to 0.1%). J is TRBJ2-1 and V is TRBV20-1; D is unclear. The CDR3 has 17 amino acids. Germline values: CDR1 DFQATT, CDR2 SNEGSKA (reference sequence). V was shortened by 2 bases and J by 4 bases, with 21 bases between the two germline ends. The CDR3 loop reads CSARRGEAHNLYNEQFF. The CDR3 nucleotides are TGCAGTGCTAGAAGAGGAGAGGCCCATAACCTTTACAATGAGCAGTTCTTC.

The table lists this clonotype with many counts. The CDR3, as DNA: TGTGCCAGCAGATGGGACAGGGAAGGCACTGAAGCTTTCTTT. Protein: CASRWDREGTEAFF. V gene TRBV12-3 or TRBV12-4 combines with J gene TRBJ1-1; 9 nucleotides align to TRBD1. The length of the CDR3 is 14 residues. After removal of 6 bases from V and 4 bases from J, the junction contained 6 bases not matched to a gene.

This clonotype was seen repeatedly, ten times or more. The rearrangement joins TRBV7-2 to TRBJ2-1; D uncertain. Per the germline V gene, CDR1 is SGHTA and CDR2 is FQGNSA. The CDR3 has 21 residues. Trimming removed 3 bases at V and 0 bases at J, with 27 bases between. The CDR3 reads CASSFPRSHRLGRSSYNEQFF. For the CDR3, the DNA is TGTGCCAGCAGCTTTCCCCGATCCCACAGACTCGGAAGGAGCTCCTACAATGAGCAGTTCTTC. Full variable domain (rest looked up from reference TRBV7-2 and TRBJ2-1): GAGVSQSPSNKVTEKGKDVELRCDPISGHTALYWYRQSLGQGLEFLIYFQGNSAPDKSGLPSDRFSAERTGGSVSTLTIQRTQQEDSAVYLCASSFPRSHRLGRSSYNEQFFGPGTRLTVL.

This clonotype was seen many times. The rearrangement uses TRBV20-1 and TRBJ2-7; 7 positions agree with TRBD1. Unmatched junction bases numbered 9, after V lost 6 bases and J lost 4 bases. The CDR3 spans 13 residues. Germline V CDR1 and CDR2: DFQATT, SNEGSKA (reference sequence). CDR3 DNA: TGCAGTGCAAACTCCGGGACAGAGTACGAGCAGTACTTC. It yields the protein CSANSGTEYEQYF.

This clonotype was counted many times. The chain is built from TRBV20-1 and TRBJ1-1; D not resolved. Germline CDR1 DFQATT, CDR2 SNEGSKA (reference sequence). CDR3 length: 11 residues. Deletions cut 3 bases from V and 8 bases from J, with 10 bases between. CDR3 in DNA: TGCAGTGCTAGTAGTCCACCAGAAGCTTTCTTT. Protein product: CSASSPPEAFF.

A few counts support this clonotype. The chain employs TRBV7-8 and TRBJ2-3; unclear D gene. This CDR3 region has 12 residues. The germline V gene encodes CDR1 SGHVS and CDR2 FQNEAQ. V lost 2 bases, J lost 7 bases, and 7 bases lay in between. CDR3 region: CASSLSTHTQYF. The CDR3 nucleotides read TGTGCCAGCAGCTTATCCACCCATACGCAGTATTTT.